The rows below give T cell receptor beta chains drawn from one sample of a study of control samples from healthy donors and cancer patients. Sequencing used immunoSEQ multiplex PCR; TCRdb keeps in-frame clones, though not all of them. Of roughly 400,000 clones in the sample, approximately 90% are singletons; the top ten hold around 6.5%. The specimen sequenced was PBMCs. Receptor source: a man aged 40-49 years with head and neck cancer. The CDR3 runs from the conserved cysteine through the conserved F or W. The D gene is left open where the match is weak. Part of the rows lack a size; the others show once, few, many or a class for expanded clones.

V	J	D	size	length	CDR3	DNA
TRBV6-6	TRBJ1-6	TRBD1	NA	14	CASSYRDRNSPLHF	TGTGCCAGCAGTTACCGGGACAGAAATTCACCCCTCCACTTT
TRBV19	TRBJ1-5	TRBD1	NA	16	CASSRDRSTVGQPQHF	TGTGCCAGTAGTCGGGACAGGTCGACAGTAGGGCAGCCCCAGCATTTT
TRBV6-1	TRBJ1-2	TRBD1	once	14	CASSEYGTGIGYTF	TGTGCCAGCAGTGAATATGGGACAGGGATAGGGTACACCTTC
TRBV19	TRBJ1-2	NA	NA	14	CASSRGGARNGYTF	TGTGCCAGTAGTAGGGGGGGCGCGAGGAATGGCTACACCTTC
TRBV18	TRBJ2-3	NA	NA	14	CASSPRAGQDTQYF	TGTGCCAGCTCACCACGGGCAGGGCAGGATACGCAGTATTTT
TRBV16	TRBJ2-1	NA	NA	17	CASSPPQRQGTQYEQFF	TGTGCCAGCAGCCCCCCACAGCGGCAGGGGACTCAGTATGAGCAGTTCTTC
TRBV3-1/TRBV3-2	TRBJ1-4	NA	NA	12	CASSLREEKLFF	TGTGCCAGCAGCCTCAGAGAGGAAAAACTGTTTTTT
TRBV4-3	TRBJ2-7	NA	NA	16	CASSQDRGRSSYEQYF	TGCGCCAGCAGCCAAGATCGGGGTAGAAGCTCCTACGAGCAGTACTTC
TRBV3-1/TRBV3-2	TRBJ2-5	TRBD2	NA	17	CASSPGVAGGPGETQYF	TGTGCCAGCAGCCCCGGGGTAGCGGGAGGGCCAGGTGAGACCCAGTACTTC
TRBV14	TRBJ1-2	NA	once	14	CASSQDSGWYGYTF	TGTGCCAGCAGCCAAGATAGTGGTTGGTATGGCTACACCTTC
TRBV12-3/TRBV12-4	TRBJ2-1	TRBD1	once	11	CASRSGTVEFF	TGTGCCAGCAGATCCGGGACAGTAGAGTTCTTC
TRBV6-5	TRBJ2-4	NA	NA	14	CASSWEQTKNIQYF	TGTGCCAGCAGTTGGGAACAGACCAAAAACATTCAGTACTTC
TRBV7-8	TRBJ1-6	NA	NA	16	CASSLLAQGGNSPLHF	TGTGCCAGCAGCCTATTAGCGCAGGGTGGGAATTCACCCCTCCACTTT
TRBV5-1	TRBJ1-4	NA	NA	15	CASSLWSGLEEKLFF	TGCGCCAGCAGCTTGTGGTCCGGGTTAGAGGAAAAACTGTTTTTT
TRBV5-4	TRBJ2-1	TRBD2	NA	17	CASSFALSGGWDNEQFF	TGTGCCAGCAGCTTCGCACTTAGCGGGGGGTGGGACAATGAGCAGTTCTTC
TRBV7-9	TRBJ1-4	TRBD1	once	16	CASSLRGQIQNEKLFF	TGTGCCAGCAGCTTAAGGGGACAGATTCAAAATGAAAAACTGTTTTTT
TRBV14	TRBJ1-1	NA	NA	14	CASSQRFMNTEAFF	TGTGCCAGCAGCCAGCGGTTCATGAACACTGAAGCTTTCTTT
TRBV5-4	TRBJ2-5	TRBD1	NA	17	CASSLKETGGGGETQYF	TGTGCCAGCAGCTTGAAAGAGACAGGGGGCGGGGGAGAGACCCAGTACTTC